The TCR beta chain described here comes from a study of beta chain features in type 1 diabetes. Looking at the study overall: Patient and healthy donor groups were alike in age, gender and cell yields.

Study-wide results and caveats: Within each of all four CD4+ subsets, Type 1 diabetes patients had TCRB CDR3s that were moderately but significantly shorter.

Expressed TCRB transcripts were sequenced because the entire RNA isolate underwent reverse transcription. Average reads for naive, central memory and regulatory T cell samples were roughly 3.5 million. Sequenced by immunoSEQ multiplex PCR; TCRdb stores in-frame clones only, minus some. The profile covers hundreds of thousands of clones, with over 65% appearing a single time and around 0.05% taken by the ten largest. Trimming at V came to 6 bases and at J to 4 bases, leaving 4 bases not matched to a gene. The CDR3 has 15 amino acids. Germline V gene lookup returns CDR1 MDHEN and CDR2 SYDVKM. A note on this clone: Its target is not known.

Each population that was sorted was more than 98% pure. The TCR comes from a man under 40 in good health. The chain combines TRBV28 with TRBJ2-1; 12 nucleotides line up with TRBD2. Sequencing was done on a sample of naive CD4+ T cells from blood. Written as DNA, the CDR3 is TGTGCCAGCAGCCCAGGGACTAGCGGGTACAATGAGCAGTTCTTC. Residues: CASSPGTSGYNEQFF.